These 30 T cell receptor beta chains came from one sample sequenced in a study of cytomegalovirus exposure and HLA in healthy donors. In the PCR, 60 Vbeta and 13 Jbeta primers were used. This table comes from immunoSEQ multiplex PCR, and its TCRdb copy is limited to in-frame clones, with some not included. The sample consists of a few hundred thousand clones, roughly 80% of them appearing once. Material for sequencing was PBMCs. All receptors derive from a middle-aged man in good health and CMV-seronegative.

The CDR3 protein is CASSLVGTANEKLFF. Written as DNA, the CDR3 is TGTGCCAGCAGCTTAGTTGGGACAGCTAATGAAAAACTGTTTTTT. This chain joins TRBV7-2 and TRBJ1-4; 7 nucleotides align to TRBD1. Germline V gene sequence: CDR1 SGHTA, CDR2 FQGNSA. V gave up 1 base and J gave up 3 bases; unmatched junction bases: 2. The CDR3 is 15 residues long.

The chain joins TRBV15 to TRBJ2-3; D might be TRBD2 (6 bases). The CDR3 runs 15 residues. V was pared by 0 bases and J by 5 bases, with 12 bases between. CDR1 LNHNV and CDR2 YYDKDF come from the germline V gene (reference sequence). The CDR3 DNA reads as TGTGCCACCAGCAGAGATATGGGGGGTGGAGATACGCAGTATTTT. Amino acids: CATSRDMGGGDTQYF.

This sequence joins TRBV27 and TRBJ1-4; maybe TRBD1 (5 bases). Per the germline V gene, CDR1 is MNHEY and CDR2 is SMNVEV (reference sequence). The CDR3 consists of 14 residues. Deletions cut 6 bases from V and 5 bases from J, with 13 bases between. The DNA of the CDR3 is TGTGCCAGCAGAAGGGGAGGGGTAAATGAAAAACTGTTTTTT. It yields the protein CASRRGGVNEKLFF.

This clone was observed a handful of times. The V and J genes are TRBV5-4 and TRBJ1-1; D perhaps matches TRBD1 (6 bases). Germline loops: CDR1 SGHNT, CDR2 YYREEE (reference sequence). V was shortened by 9 bases and J by 1 base, with 10 bases between the two germline ends. The CDR3 covers 12 residues. CDR3 in DNA: TGTGCCACGCTGGACAGGAACACTGAAGCTTTCTTT. It is translated as CATLDRNTEAFF.

This chain joins TRBV9 and TRBJ2-1, with 7 bases fitting TRBD1. Trimming removed 2 bases from V and 6 bases from J; junction bases left unmatched: 5. Germline values: CDR1 SGDLS, CDR2 YYNGEE. The CDR3 length is 14 residues. CDR3 in amino acids: CASSVGTDLNEQFF. DNA of the CDR3: TGTGCCAGCAGCGTGGGGACAGACCTCAATGAGCAGTTCTTC.

This clone appeared a single time. V usage is TRBV9 and J usage is TRBJ2-7; 7 positions agree with TRBD2. The CDR3 extends over 15 amino acids. J gave up 1 base and V 0 bases, and 4 bases lay outside the gene matches. CDR1 and CDR2 (germline): SGDLS, YYNGEE. CDR3 residues: CASSVGREWSYEQYF. The CDR3 DNA sequence: TGTGCCAGCAGCGTAGGGCGGGAGTGGTCCTACGAGCAGTACTTC.

The chain employs TRBV5-1 and TRBJ2-7, with D possibly TRBD2 on 5 matching bases. CDR3 length equals 13 residues. Trimming shortened V by 5 bases and J by 4 bases, and 13 bases separated the two germline ends. Per germline, CDR1 SGHRS and CDR2 YFSETQ. The CDR3 protein is CASSEYSGYEQYF. In DNA form, the CDR3 reads TGCGCCAGCAGTGAATACTCGGGGTACGAGCAGTACTTC.

The chain combines TRBV27 with TRBJ2-3; TRBD1 agrees at 8 bases. Germline CDR1 MNHEY, CDR2 SMNVEV (reference sequence). The V and J ends lost 5 bases and 2 bases, in that order; junction bases with no gene match: 9. The CDR3 is 16 amino acids. For the CDR3, the DNA is TGTGCCAGCAGTCCGACAGACAGGGGAAACACAGATACGCAGTATTTT. Amino acid sequence: CASSPTDRGNTDTQYF.

This clone was counted a single time. The rearrangement uses TRBV29-1 and TRBJ1-1, with D possibly TRBD1 on 6 matching bases. The V gene's germline CDR1 is SQVTM and CDR2 ANQGSEA. Trimming removed 7 bases from V and 2 bases from J, with 14 bases in between. The CDR3 extends over 13 amino acids. Here the CDR3 reads CSEQDSKNTEAFF. CDR3 nucleotide sequence: TGCAGCGAACAGGACAGCAAAAACACTGAAGCTTTCTTT.

The chain carries TRBV15 and TRBJ1-5; perhaps TRBD1 as D (6 bases). The germline V gene has CDR1 LNHNV and CDR2 YYDKDF (reference sequence). Trimming cost V 6 bases and J 9 bases, with 15 bases left between them. This CDR3 has 13 amino acids. The CDR3 DNA reads as TGTGCCACCAGTCCAGGGGCTCCGGGGCCCCAGCATTTT. Amino acid sequence: CATSPGAPGPQHF.

The V and J genes are TRBV6-5 and TRBJ2-7; D perhaps matches TRBD2 (6 bases). Germline-derived CDR1 and CDR2 are MNHEY and SVGAGI. V shed 6 bases and J shed 3 bases, with 6 bases lying between them. CDR3 length: 11 amino acids. The DNA for the CDR3 is TGTGCCAGCAGGGGACTCTACGAGCAGTACTTC. Translated, it gives CASRGLYEQYF.

This chain links TRBV10-3 with TRBJ2-2; D remains ambiguous. Germline loops: CDR1 ENHRY, CDR2 SYGVKD. This CDR3 spans 15 amino acids. The V gene lost 7 bases and the J gene lost 2 bases, with 14 bases spanning the gap. The CDR3 region is CAIIDTEPNTGELFF. The CDR3 DNA reads as TGTGCCATCATAGACACGGAACCAAACACCGGGGAGCTGTTTTTT.

The chain couples TRBV6-5 to TRBJ1-1, with 11 bases aligning to TRBD1. The CDR3 runs to 14 residues. CDR1 is MNHEY, CDR2 SVGAGI, per germline. Germline trimming cut 6 bases from V and 4 bases from J; bases unmatched to any gene: 4. DNA for the CDR3: TGTGCCAGCAGCCCGGACAGGGGGCTCACTGAAGCTTTCTTT. It is translated as CASSPDRGLTEAFF.

This chain connects TRBV7-2 to TRBJ1-2, with D maybe TRBD1 (5 bases). Germline loops: CDR1 SGHTA, CDR2 FQGNSA. The CDR3 extends over 14 amino acids. The V gene lost 6 bases and the J gene lost 0 bases, with 11 bases spanning the gap. The CDR3 DNA reads TGTGCCAGCAGACCGACAGTCTCTAACTATGGCTACACCTTC. It specifies CASRPTVSNYGYTF.

This chain uses TRBV4-2 with TRBJ2-6, with 13 bases that match TRBD2. J gave up 4 bases and V 3 bases, and 9 bases lay outside the gene matches. This CDR3 comprises 19 residues. Germline V CDR1 and CDR2: LGHNA, YNFKEQ. The DNA of the CDR3 is TGTGCCAGCAGCCAGGCGGGACTAGCGGGAACTAACGGGGCCAACGTCCTGACTTTC. This sequence encodes CASSQAGLAGTNGANVLTF.

The chain couples TRBV10-2 to TRBJ1-5; a possible D gene is TRBD1 (6 bases). The germline V gene encodes CDR1 WSHSY and CDR2 SAAADI. The CDR3 contains 13 residues. Between the trimmed V and J ends, which lost 4 bases and 6 bases, there was a span of 10 bases. The CDR3 DNA follows: TGCGCCAGCAGTGCAGGGGACGGTCAGCCCCAGCATTTT. Its protein product is CASSAGDGQPQHF.

The sample holds a few counts of this clone. The rearrangement uses TRBV4-1 and TRBJ1-5; D may be TRBD1 (6 bases). The V gene's germline CDR1 is MGHRA and CDR2 YSYEKL. CDR3 size: 14 residues. Trimming removed 1 base at V and 7 bases at J, with 11 bases between. The chain's CDR3 is CASSQGGGRQPQHF. The CDR3 DNA follows: TGCGCCAGCAGCCAAGGGGGGGGCCGGCAGCCCCAGCATTTT.

This clone was seen only a few times. The same CDR3 arises from other DNA sequences in this sample as well. V gene TRBV7-9 combines with J gene TRBJ1-1; D is perhaps TRBD1 (5 bases). V was clipped by 2 bases and J by 4 bases, with 11 bases between them. The germline CDR1 and CDR2 sequences are SEHNR and FQNEAQ (reference sequence). The CDR3 has 14 amino acids. The CDR3 reads CASSLRGSGTEAFF. CDR3 bases: TGTGCCAGCAGCTTAAGGGGTTCTGGCACTGAAGCTTTCTTT.

This chain uses TRBV7-2 with TRBJ1-4; D uncertain. The germline CDR1 and CDR2 sequences are SGHTA and FQGNSA. This CDR3 spans 15 amino acids. V was cut by 1 base and J by 5 bases, with 11 bases left in between. The CDR3 loop is CASSLVRLFNEKLFF. The CDR3 DNA reads as TGTGCCAGCAGCTTAGTGAGACTCTTCAATGAAAAACTGTTTTTT. The complete variable domain, with remaining parts taken from reference TRBV7-2 and TRBJ1-4, reads GAGVSQSPSNKVTEKGKDVELRCDPISGHTALYWYRQSLGQGLEFLIYFQGNSAPDKSGLPSDRFSAERTGGSVSTLTIQRTQQEDSAVYLCASSLVRLFNEKLFFGSGTQLSVL.

The chain has TRBV7-2 and TRBJ2-7; 8 nucleotides align to TRBD1. The CDR3 runs to 16 residues. The germline V gene has CDR1 SGHTA and CDR2 FQGNSA. Unmatched junction bases numbered 14, after V lost 5 bases and J lost 5 bases. The CDR3 spells CASSPGQGLMRDEQYF. The DNA for the CDR3 is TGTGCCAGCAGCCCCGGACAGGGACTGATGAGGGACGAGCAGTACTTC.

This chain uses TRBV4-1 with TRBJ2-1, with TRBD2 matching 8 bases. CDR1 and CDR2 from the germline V gene are MGHRA and YSYEKL. Unmatched junction bases numbered 11, after V lost 3 bases and J lost 7 bases. The CDR3 spans 16 residues. Here the CDR3 reads CASSHPNRGGKNEQFF. CDR3 nucleotide sequence: TGCGCCAGCAGCCATCCTAACCGGGGGGGGAAAAATGAGCAGTTCTTC.

CDR3 bases: TGTGCCAGCAGCAAAGACGGGGGACAGGGAGCCAAAAACATTCAGTACTTC. This encodes CASSKDGGQGAKNIQYF. The chain recombines TRBV21-1 with TRBJ2-4; the table's TRBD1 call for D was not verified on the DNA. TRBV21-1 is listed as a pseudogene. The CDR3 covers 17 residues.

The CDR3 reads CASSLYAGIENQPQHF. The CDR3 coding sequence is TGTGCCAGCAGTTTATACGCGGGAATTGAGAATCAGCCCCAGCATTTT. V and J are TRBV27 and TRBJ1-5; D is unresolved. The CDR3 totals 16 residues. Germline loops: CDR1 MNHEY, CDR2 SMNVEV (reference sequence). V lost 1 base and J lost 4, with 14 bases in between.

The gene calls are TRBV7-9 and TRBJ2-1; no clear D. The CDR3 loop spans 13 amino acids. Trimming pared 8 bases from V and 6 bases from J, leaving 14 bases between. Germline V CDR1 and CDR2: SEHNR, FQNEAQ (reference sequence). This CDR3 is CASAPSPGNEQFF. CDR3 nucleotide sequence: TGTGCCAGCGCCCCCTCCCCCGGCAATGAGCAGTTCTTC. The complete variable domain, with remaining parts taken from reference TRBV7-9 and TRBJ2-1, reads DTGVSQNPRHKITKRGQNVTFRCDPISEHNRLYWYRQTLGQGPEFLTYFQNEAQLEKSRLLSDRFSAERPKGSFSTLEIQRTEQGDSAMYLCASAPSPGNEQFFGPGTRLTVL.

The V gene is TRBV27, the J gene TRBJ2-7, with D maybe TRBD2 (5 bases). The length of the CDR3 is 15 residues. CDR1 and CDR2 from the germline V gene are MNHEY and SMNVEV (reference sequence). V lost 6 bases to trimming and J lost 3 bases, with 18 bases between them. The CDR3 nucleotides read TGTGCCAGCAGCTATCTAATTTTCGCGGGCTACGAGCAGTACTTC. Protein sequence: CASSYLIFAGYEQYF.

The chain combines TRBV5-6 with TRBJ2-5, with 10 bases fitting TRBD2. Germline values: CDR1 SGHDT, CDR2 YYEEEE. CDR3 length: 17 residues. V lost 0 bases and J lost 5; bases outside the gene matches: 10. CDR3 in amino acids: CASSLAGERGGYETQYF. CDR3 nucleotides: TGTGCCAGCAGCTTGGCCGGAGAGCGGGGGGGCTACGAGACCCAGTACTTC. The full variable domain, rest sourced from reference TRBV5-6 and TRBJ2-5, is DAGVTQSPTHLIKTRGQQVTLRCSPKSGHDTVSWYQQALGQGPQFIFQYYEEEERQRGNFPDRFSGHQFPNYSSELNVNALLLGDSALYLCASSLAGERGGYETQYFGPGTRLLVL.

The CDR3 reads CASSHTFRSPYTGELFF. CDR3 nucleotides: TGTGCCAGCAGCCATACATTCCGTTCTCCTTACACCGGGGAGCTGTTTTTT. This chain connects TRBV5-6 to TRBJ2-2; D remains unclear. V was cut by 4 bases and J by 3 bases, with 19 bases left in between. Germline CDR1 SGHDT, CDR2 YYEEEE. CDR3 length equals 17 residues.

This clone has a handful of counts. This chain connects TRBV5-1 to TRBJ2-3; 14 bases align to TRBD2. The CDR3 sequence is 16 residues long. Trimming at V came to 4 bases and at J to 5 bases, leaving 6 bases not matched to a gene. Germline V CDR1 and CDR2: SGHRS, YFSETQ. The CDR3 DNA follows: TGCGCCAGCAGCAGCCAAGGACTAGCGGGGGGAGATACGCAGTATTTT. Translating it yields CASSSQGLAGGDTQYF.

The chain is built from TRBV11-2 and TRBJ1-1; D not certain. The CDR3 loop spans 13 amino acids. Germline V CDR1 and CDR2: SGHAT, FQNNGV. V lost 1 base to trimming and J lost 1 base, with 4 bases between them. The CDR3 DNA sequence: TGTGCCAGCAGCTTAGTTCAGAACACTGAAGCTTTCTTT. This gives the protein CASSLVQNTEAFF. The whole variable domain, filled in from reference TRBV11-2 and TRBJ1-1, reads EAGVAQSPRYKIIEKRQSVAFWCNPISGHATLYWYQQILGQGPKLLIQFQNNGVVDDSQLPKDRFSAERLKGVDSTLKIQPAKLEDSAVYLCASSLVQNTEAFFGQGTRLTVV.

The chain recombines TRBV10-2 with TRBJ1-5; no reliable D call. This CDR3 comprises 13 residues. V was trimmed by 8 bases and J by 3 bases, leaving 11 bases between them. Germline values: CDR1 WSHSY, CDR2 SAAADI. CDR3 amino acids: CASFSGFNQPQHF. In DNA, the CDR3 is TGCGCCAGCTTTAGTGGTTTCAATCAGCCCCAGCATTTT.